The present TCR beta chain was sequenced within a study of graft-versus-host responses after intestinal transplantation. Study-level background: Recipients across the board were started on anti-thymocyte globulin induction, then kept on tacrolimus and steroids for approximately three years.

The V end lost 7 bases, the J end lost 0 bases, and 15 bases lay between the germline ends. Germline-derived CDR1 and CDR2 are LNHDA and SQIVND (reference sequence). The CDR3 is 16 amino acids. This clone occurred once. Its antigen is unknown. Repertoires were generated with immunoSEQ multiplex PCR, while TCRdb's copy carries only in-frame clones and drops some. The sample includes more than 65,000 clones, less than 95% of them seen just once. Here the sequenced sample was unstimulated CD8+ T cells sorted from spleen or lymph node cells, taken before intestinal transplant. The rearrangement uses TRBV19 and TRBJ1-4, with D hard to call. The sequence derives from a human donor who received an intestinal transplant. The CDR3 DNA reads as TGTGCCAGTACCACAGTCCCCCTCGCAACTAATGAAAAACTGTTTTTT. Translation: CASTTVPLATNEKLFF.